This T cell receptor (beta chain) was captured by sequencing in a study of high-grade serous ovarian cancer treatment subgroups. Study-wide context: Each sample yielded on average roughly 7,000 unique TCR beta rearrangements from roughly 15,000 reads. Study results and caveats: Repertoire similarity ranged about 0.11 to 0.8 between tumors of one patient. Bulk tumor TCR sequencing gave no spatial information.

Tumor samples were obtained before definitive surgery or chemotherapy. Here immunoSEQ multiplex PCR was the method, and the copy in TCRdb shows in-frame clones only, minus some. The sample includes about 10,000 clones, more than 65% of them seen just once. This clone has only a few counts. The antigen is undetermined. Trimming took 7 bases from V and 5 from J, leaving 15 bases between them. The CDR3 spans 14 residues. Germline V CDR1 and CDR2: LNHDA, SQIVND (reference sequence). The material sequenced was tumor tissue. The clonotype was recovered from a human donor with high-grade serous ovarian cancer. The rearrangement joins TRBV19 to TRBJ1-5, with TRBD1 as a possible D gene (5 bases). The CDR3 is CASKGDSAYQPQHF. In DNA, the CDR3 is TGTGCCAGTAAAGGGGACTCTGCTTATCAGCCCCAGCATTTT.